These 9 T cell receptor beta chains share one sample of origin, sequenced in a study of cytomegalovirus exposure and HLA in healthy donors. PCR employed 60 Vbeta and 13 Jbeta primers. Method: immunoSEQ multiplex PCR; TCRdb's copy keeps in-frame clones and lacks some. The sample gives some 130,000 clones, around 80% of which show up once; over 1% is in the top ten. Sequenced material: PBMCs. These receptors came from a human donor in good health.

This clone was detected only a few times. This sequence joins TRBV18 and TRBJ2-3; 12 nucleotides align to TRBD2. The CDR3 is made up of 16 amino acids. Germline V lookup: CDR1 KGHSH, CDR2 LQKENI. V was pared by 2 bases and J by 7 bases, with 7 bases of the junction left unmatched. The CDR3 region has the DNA TGTGCCAGCTCACCAGACAAGACTAGCGGGGGTAATACGCAGTATTTT. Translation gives CASSPDKTSGGNTQYF.

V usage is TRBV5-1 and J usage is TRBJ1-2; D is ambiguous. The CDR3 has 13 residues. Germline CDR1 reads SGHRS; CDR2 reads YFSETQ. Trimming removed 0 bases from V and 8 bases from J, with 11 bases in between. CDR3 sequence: CASSLEADGGYTF. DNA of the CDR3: TGCGCCAGCAGCTTGGAGGCAGACGGGGGCTACACCTTC.

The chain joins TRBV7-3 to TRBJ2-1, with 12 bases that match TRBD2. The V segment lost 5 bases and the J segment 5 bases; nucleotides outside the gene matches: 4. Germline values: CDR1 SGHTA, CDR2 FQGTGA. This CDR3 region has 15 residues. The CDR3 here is CASSLAGGTHNEQFF. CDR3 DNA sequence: TGTGCCAGCAGCCTAGCGGGGGGGACACACAATGAGCAGTTCTTC.

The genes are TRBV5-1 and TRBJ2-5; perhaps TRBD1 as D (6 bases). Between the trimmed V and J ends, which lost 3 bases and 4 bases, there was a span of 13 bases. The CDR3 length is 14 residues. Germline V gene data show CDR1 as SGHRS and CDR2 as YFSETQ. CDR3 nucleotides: TGCGCCAGCAGCTCAACAGGGTCGGCAGAGACCCAGTACTTC. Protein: CASSSTGSAETQYF.

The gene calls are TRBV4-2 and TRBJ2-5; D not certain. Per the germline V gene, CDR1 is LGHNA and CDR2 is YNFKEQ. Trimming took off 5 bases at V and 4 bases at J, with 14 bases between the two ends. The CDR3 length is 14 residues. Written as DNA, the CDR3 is TGTGCCAGCAGCTTGAGCGTTGCTGCAGAGACCCAGTACTTC. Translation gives CASSLSVAAETQYF.

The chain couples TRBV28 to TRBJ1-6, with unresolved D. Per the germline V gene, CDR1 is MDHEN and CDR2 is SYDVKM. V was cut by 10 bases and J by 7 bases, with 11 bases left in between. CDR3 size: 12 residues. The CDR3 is CATGVWNSPLHF. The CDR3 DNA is TGTGCCACCGGGGTGTGGAATTCACCCCTCCACTTT.

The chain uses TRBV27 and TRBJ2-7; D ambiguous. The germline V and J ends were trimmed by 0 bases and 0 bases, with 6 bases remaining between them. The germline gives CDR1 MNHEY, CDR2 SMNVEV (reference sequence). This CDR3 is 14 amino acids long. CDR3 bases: TGTGCCAGCAGTTTATCAGAGAGCTCCTACGAGCAGTACTTC. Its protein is CASSLSESSYEQYF.

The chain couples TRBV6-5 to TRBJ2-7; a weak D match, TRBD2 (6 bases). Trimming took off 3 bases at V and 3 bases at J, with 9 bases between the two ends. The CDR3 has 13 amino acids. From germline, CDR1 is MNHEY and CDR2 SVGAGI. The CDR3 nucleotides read TGTGCCAGCAGTTATGCGCGGGGCTACGAGCAGTACTTC. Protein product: CASSYARGYEQYF.

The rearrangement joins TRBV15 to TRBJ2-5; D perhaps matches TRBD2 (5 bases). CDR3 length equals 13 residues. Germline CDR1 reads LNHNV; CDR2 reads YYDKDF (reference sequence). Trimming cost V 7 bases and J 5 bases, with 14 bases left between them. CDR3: CATTRRGGETQYF. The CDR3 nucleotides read TGTGCCACCACTCGCCGGGGTGGCGAGACCCAGTACTTC. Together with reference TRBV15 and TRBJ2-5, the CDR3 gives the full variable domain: DAMVIQNPRYQVTQFGKPVTLSCSQTLNHNVMYWYQQKSSQAPKLLFHYYDKDFNNEADTPDNFQSRRPNTSFCFLDIRSPGLGDTAMYLCATTRRGGETQYFGPGTRLLVL.